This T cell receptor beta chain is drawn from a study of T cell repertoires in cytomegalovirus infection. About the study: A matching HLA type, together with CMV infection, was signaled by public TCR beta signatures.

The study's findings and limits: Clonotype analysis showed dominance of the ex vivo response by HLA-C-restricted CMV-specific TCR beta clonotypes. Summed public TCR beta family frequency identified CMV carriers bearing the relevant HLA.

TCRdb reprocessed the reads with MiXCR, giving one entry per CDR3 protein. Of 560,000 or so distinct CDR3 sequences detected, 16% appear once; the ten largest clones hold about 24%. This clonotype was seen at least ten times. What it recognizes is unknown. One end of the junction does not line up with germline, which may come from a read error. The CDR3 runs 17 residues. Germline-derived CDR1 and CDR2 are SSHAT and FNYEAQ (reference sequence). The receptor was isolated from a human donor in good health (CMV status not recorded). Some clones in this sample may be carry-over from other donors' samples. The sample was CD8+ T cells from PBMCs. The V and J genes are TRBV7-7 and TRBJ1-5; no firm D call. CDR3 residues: CASSFFEGIPSNQPQHF. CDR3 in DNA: TGTGCTAGCAGCTTTTTTGAAGGGATCCCTAGCAATCAGCCCCAGCATTTT.